This T cell receptor beta chain was identified in a study of OX40 agonist ivuxolimab in advanced cancers. Looking at the study overall: Mean age roughly 65 years, range about 23 to 85; 82.7% male.

Note on this clone: What it binds is not known.

Study-level points and caveats: Patients with a partial response at 0.1-3.0 mg/kg had among the lowest clonal expansion. Expanded clones belonging to CD8+ T cells outnumbered, on average, those of CD4+.

This CDR3 region has 16 residues. Trimming cost V 2 bases and J 4 bases, with 17 bases left between them. Germline V gene lookup returns CDR1 LNHDA and CDR2 SQIVND (reference sequence). Generated by immunoSEQ multiplex PCR, the TCRdb table keeps only in-frame clones and is missing some. The profile shows fewer than 45,000 clones, roughly 90% of them singletons. Anyone with autoimmune disease history or systemic immunosuppression was excluded. The sequencing here drew on CD4+ or CD8+ T cells sorted from blood, taken in a trial of the OX40 agonist ivuxolimab. The sequence derives from an adult with an advanced solid tumor such as melanoma, head and neck, liver or kidney cancer. The V call is TRBV19, the J call TRBJ1-1; D is perhaps TRBD1 (6 bases). Here the CDR3 reads CASSIISGEGSTEAFF. The CDR3 region has the DNA TGTGCCAGTAGTATAATCTCAGGGGAGGGTAGCACTGAAGCTTTCTTT.